This TCR beta chain originates from a study of blood T cell repertoires in COVID-19. Across the whole study: Some COVID-19 samples were acute and others convalescent; all came from the United States, Italy and Spain. In each case, the material was cDNA or gDNA derived from T cells, B-cell-depleted T cells, or PBMCs.

In the original workflow: Scientists estimated how many nucleated cells there were by amplifying reference gene primers. Assay used: immunoSEQ multiplex PCR; TCRdb lists only in-frame clones, some missing. V and J calls and clone size follow that table, whereas D and trimming were derived from the DNA. The sample has 30,000 to 35,000 clones, more than 90% seen once. The source of this sequence is a human donor in a cohort sampled during active COVID-19. Sample: peripheral blood.

The CDR3 DNA reads as TGTGCCAGCAGCGTAGCTCTGCTAGCGGGACCCTTATCCTACGAGCAGTACTTC. Its translation: CASSVALLAGPLSYEQYF. This sequence joins TRBV9 and TRBJ2-7; 9 bases align to TRBD2. Germline CDR1 SGDLS, CDR2 YYNGEE. The CDR3 extends over 18 amino acids. V lost 0 bases and J lost 1; bases outside the gene matches: 11.